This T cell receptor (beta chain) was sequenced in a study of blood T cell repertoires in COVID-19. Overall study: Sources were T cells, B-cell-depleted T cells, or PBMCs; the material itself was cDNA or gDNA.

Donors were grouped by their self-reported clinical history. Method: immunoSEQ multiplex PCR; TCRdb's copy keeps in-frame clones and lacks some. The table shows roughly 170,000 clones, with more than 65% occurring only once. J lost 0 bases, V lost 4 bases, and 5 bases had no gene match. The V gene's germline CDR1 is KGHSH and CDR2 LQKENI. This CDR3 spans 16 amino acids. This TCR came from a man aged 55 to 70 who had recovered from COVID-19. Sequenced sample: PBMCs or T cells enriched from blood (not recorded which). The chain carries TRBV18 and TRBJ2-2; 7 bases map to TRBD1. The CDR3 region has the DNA TGTGCCAGCTCACACCTGACAGGGACGAACACCGGGGAGCTGTTTTTT. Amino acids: CASSHLTGTNTGELFF.